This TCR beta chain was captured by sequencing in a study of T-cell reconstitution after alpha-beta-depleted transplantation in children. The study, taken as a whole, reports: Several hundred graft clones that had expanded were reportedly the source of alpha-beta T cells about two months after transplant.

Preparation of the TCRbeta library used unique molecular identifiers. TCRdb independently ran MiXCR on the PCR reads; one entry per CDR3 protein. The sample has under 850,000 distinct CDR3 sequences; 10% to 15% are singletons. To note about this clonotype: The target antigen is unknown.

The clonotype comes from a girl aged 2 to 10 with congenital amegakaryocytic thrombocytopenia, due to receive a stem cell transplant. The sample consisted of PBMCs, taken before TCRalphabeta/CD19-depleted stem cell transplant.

The CDR3 nucleotides read TGCGCCAGCAGCTTGTACAGGGGAGGGGCAGATACGCAGTATTTT. As protein: CASSLYRGGADTQYF. V gene TRBV5-1 combines with J gene TRBJ2-3; D is tentatively TRBD1 or TRBD2 (7 bases each). V shed 1 base and J shed 4 bases, with 13 bases lying between them. This CDR3 region has 15 residues. Germline CDR1 SGHRS, CDR2 YFSETQ. Complete variable domain (other parts from reference TRBV5-1 and TRBJ2-3): KAGVTQTPRYLIKTRGQQVTLSCSPISGHRSVSWYQQTPGQGLQFLFEYFSETQRNKGNFPGRFSGRQFSNSRSEMNVSTLELGDSALYLCASSLYRGGADTQYFGPGTRLTVL.